Each of the 29 T cell receptor beta chains below was sequenced from the same sample in a study of shared T cell receptors in the human thymus. Produced via immunoSEQ multiplex PCR; TCRdb's table is partial and in-frame only. The data hold some 700,000 clones, with approximately 85% observed a single time. The sample also formed part of further work on human thymus T cells.

The source material was thymocytes. The receptor set was obtained from a girl in the first two years of life with a congenital heart defect.

The chain combines TRBV19 with TRBJ1-6; D perhaps matches TRBD1 (6 bases). V was cut by 5 bases and J by 8 bases, with 16 bases left in between. Germline loops: CDR1 LNHDA, CDR2 SQIVND (reference sequence). The CDR3 extends over 15 amino acids. The CDR3 protein is CASSEQGARDSPLHF. CDR3 sequence (DNA): TGTGCCAGTAGTGAACAGGGAGCACGGGATTCACCCCTCCACTTT.

The rearrangement links TRBV2 to TRBJ2-1, with TRBD2 identical over 9 bases. Germline V lookup: CDR1 SNHLY, CDR2 FYNNEI. Germline trimming cut 4 bases from V and 5 bases from J; bases unmatched to any gene: 9. This CDR3 spans 16 amino acids. CDR3 coding DNA: TGTGCCAGCAGTGTAACGCGGGGGGGCTACCACAATGAGCAGTTCTTC. It is translated as CASSVTRGGYHNEQFF. Full variable domain (outside the CDR3, taken from reference TRBV2 and TRBJ2-1): EPEVTQTPSHQVTQMGQEVILRCVPISNHLYFYWYRQILGQKVEFLVSFYNNEISEKSEIFDDQFSVERPDGSNFTLKIRSTKLEDSAMYFCASSVTRGGYHNEQFFGPGTRLTVL.

V usage is TRBV7-2 and J usage is TRBJ2-1; the D gene is possibly TRBD2 (5 bases). Germline V gene sequence: CDR1 SGHTA, CDR2 FQGNSA. There are 16 residues in the CDR3. V was pared by 5 bases and J by 8 bases, with 22 bases between. The CDR3 nucleotides are TGTGCCAGCAGCCCCCGGGCGGGTTTCCGAGCAGATGAGCAGTTCTTC. It translates to CASSPRAGFRADEQFF.

This clone has a handful of counts. The V call is TRBV6-6, the J call TRBJ1-6; a possible D gene is TRBD1 (5 bases). CDR3 length equals 15 residues. V dropped 6 bases and J dropped 7 bases, with 16 bases sitting between them. The germline gives CDR1 MNHNY, CDR2 SVGAGI (reference sequence). The DNA of the CDR3 is TGTGCCAGCAGACGACGTACAGGCTCCAATTCACCCCTCCACTTT. Translated: CASRRRTGSNSPLHF.

This sequence joins TRBV7-2 and TRBJ2-6; TRBD1 is a possible D gene (5 bases). CDR1 is SGHTA and CDR2 is FQGNSA in the germline V gene. The V and J ends lost 3 bases and 0 bases respectively, with 15 bases between them. This CDR3 contains 18 residues. The CDR3 loop is CASSFRQGLFSGANVLTF. The CDR3 DNA is TGTGCCAGCAGCTTTAGGCAGGGCCTATTCTCTGGGGCCAACGTCCTGACTTTC. The whole variable domain, remainder taken from reference TRBV7-2 and TRBJ2-6, is GAGVSQSPSNKVTEKGKDVELRCDPISGHTALYWYRQSLGQGLEFLIYFQGNSAPDKSGLPSDRFSAERTGGSVSTLTIQRTQQEDSAVYLCASSFRQGLFSGANVLTFGAGSRLTVL.

This clone appeared a few times. The chain recombines TRBV5-1 with TRBJ2-6, with D possibly being TRBD1 (6 bases). CDR3 length: 18 residues. The germline gives CDR1 SGHRS, CDR2 YFSETQ. Trimming cost V 2 bases and J 4 bases, with 19 bases left between them. CDR3 sequence: CASSFLFVSGDGANVLTF. The CDR3 DNA is TGCGCCAGCAGCTTCCTCTTCGTTTCAGGGGACGGGGCCAACGTCCTGACTTTC.

The V call is TRBV27, the J call TRBJ2-7; 9 positions match TRBD1. This CDR3 spans 16 amino acids. With V trimmed by 5 bases and J by 3 bases, 11 bases remained unmatched. Germline CDR1 MNHEY, CDR2 SMNVEV (reference sequence). The DNA for the CDR3 is TGTGCCAGCAGTAGGCGGGGACAGGGACCCGACTACGAGCAGTACTTC. This encodes CASSRRGQGPDYEQYF.

The genes are TRBV5-1 and TRBJ2-7; 12 bases align to TRBD2. Per germline, CDR1 SGHRS and CDR2 YFSETQ. The CDR3 covers 14 residues. Germline trimming cut 4 bases from V and 4 bases from J; bases unmatched to any gene: 3. The CDR3 DNA sequence: TGCGCCAGCAGCCGTCTAGCGGGGGGGTACGAGCAGTACTTC. It encodes CASSRLAGGYEQYF.

The chain employs TRBV5-1 and TRBJ1-1, with D maybe TRBD1 (5 bases). From germline, CDR1 is SGHRS and CDR2 YFSETQ. The CDR3 has 15 residues. Trimming removed 2 bases from V and 0 bases from J, with 11 bases in between. CDR3 bases: TGCGCCAGCAGCTTTGTCTCGGGGGTGAACACTGAAGCTTTCTTT. Translated, it gives CASSFVSGVNTEAFF.

The V and J genes are TRBV5-1 and TRBJ1-4, with unresolved D. This CDR3 region has 15 residues. Per germline, CDR1 SGHRS and CDR2 YFSETQ. Trimming cost V 4 bases and J 3 bases, with 13 bases left between them. CDR3: CASSPTVRPNEKLFF. The DNA for the CDR3 is TGCGCCAGCAGCCCAACAGTACGACCTAATGAAAAACTGTTTTTT.

V is TRBV15 and J is TRBJ1-5; 7 nucleotides match TRBD1. CDR1 is LNHNV and CDR2 is YYDKDF in the germline V gene (reference sequence). V gave up 5 bases and J gave up 6 bases; unmatched junction bases: 4. This CDR3 contains 13 residues. The CDR3 DNA is TGTGCCACCAGCTCAGGGGGTCTTCAGCCCCAGCATTTT. The encoded protein is CATSSGGLQPQHF.

The rearrangement joins TRBV7-9 to TRBJ2-7, with D tentatively TRBD1 (6 bases). CDR1 is SEHNR, CDR2 FQNEAQ, per germline (reference sequence). The CDR3 is 14 residues long. V lost 5 bases, J lost 2 bases, and 13 bases lay in between. CDR3 amino acids: CASSGQRDPYEQYF. The CDR3 DNA reads as TGTGCCAGCAGCGGACAGCGCGACCCCTACGAGCAGTACTTC. The variable domain in full, completed from reference TRBV7-9 and TRBJ2-7, reads DTGVSQNPRHKITKRGQNVTFRCDPISEHNRLYWYRQTLGQGPEFLTYFQNEAQLEKSRLLSDRFSAERPKGSFSTLEIQRTEQGDSAMYLCASSGQRDPYEQYFGPGTRLTVT.

The rearrangement uses TRBV6-1 and TRBJ2-1; 10 bases fit TRBD1. Germline CDR1 and CDR2: MNHNS and SASEGT. This CDR3 is built from 16 residues. J gave up 8 bases and V 4 bases, and 11 bases lay outside the gene matches. CDR3 bases: TGTGCCAGCAGTGCGTCCCGGGACAGGGGTGTGGATGAGCAGTTCTTC. The encoded protein is CASSASRDRGVDEQFF.

The chain has TRBV5-1 and TRBJ2-3, with a tentative D call TRBD2 (5 bases). Germline V CDR1 and CDR2: SGHRS, YFSETQ. The CDR3 covers 14 residues. V lost 4 bases and J 0 bases, leaving 9 bases between the germline ends. CDR3 loop: CASSGGQSTDTQYF. CDR3 DNA sequence: TGCGCCAGCAGCGGAGGTCAGAGCACAGATACGCAGTATTTT. The full variable domain, in which reference TRBV5-1 and TRBJ2-3 provide the parts outside the CDR3, is KAGVTQTPRYLIKTRGQQVTLSCSPISGHRSVSWYQQTPGQGLQFLFEYFSETQRNKGNFPGRFSGRQFSNSRSEMNVSTLELGDSALYLCASSGGQSTDTQYFGPGTRLTVL.

The chain uses TRBV13 and TRBJ1-3; D is possibly TRBD1 (5 bases). The germline V and J ends were trimmed by 0 bases and 15 bases, with 12 bases remaining between them. The CDR3 runs to 12 residues. CDR1 is PRHDT and CDR2 is FYEKMQ in the germline V gene (reference sequence). The CDR3 spells CASSLGGEVPYF. The CDR3 bases are TGTGCCAGCAGCTTAGGGGGGGAGGTGCCATATTTT.

The chain employs TRBV2 and TRBJ1-2, with 8 bases that match TRBD1. This CDR3 comprises 15 residues. The V segment lost 8 bases and the J segment 6 bases; nucleotides outside the gene matches: 14. Germline V CDR1 and CDR2: SNHLY, FYNNEI. The CDR3 nucleotides are TGTGCCAGCCCCAAGATCGTCCAGGGGGCGAATGGCTACACCTTC. It encodes CASPKIVQGANGYTF.

The chain carries TRBV6-5 and TRBJ2-3; 11 nucleotides agree with TRBD2. The CDR3 sequence is 13 residues long. Trimming took 8 bases from V and 3 from J; bases not matched to a gene: 1. The germline CDR1 and CDR2 sequences are MNHEY and SVGAGI. In nucleotides, the CDR3 is TGTGCCAGCGGGACTAGCGGAACAGATACGCAGTATTTT. This sequence encodes CASGTSGTDTQYF.

This chain uses TRBV5-1 with TRBJ1-1, with no clear D. The length of the CDR3 is 15 residues. Germline CDR1 SGHRS, CDR2 YFSETQ. V shed 4 bases and J shed 2 bases, with 15 bases lying between them. In DNA form, the CDR3 reads TGCGCCAGCAGCCTACGACAACACTTTAACACTGAAGCTTTCTTT. Translating gives CASSLRQHFNTEAFF.

The chain employs TRBV30 and TRBJ1-5; D is possibly TRBD1 (6 bases). V was shortened by 4 bases and J by 1 base, with 11 bases between the two germline ends. The CDR3 contains 14 residues. The V gene's germline CDR1 is GTSNPN and CDR2 SVGIG (reference sequence). CDR3 sequence: CAWNQGTSNQPQHF. The CDR3 DNA is TGTGCCTGGAATCAGGGGACAAGCAATCAGCCCCAGCATTTT.

V usage is TRBV5-1 and J usage is TRBJ2-5; TRBD2 aligns across 10 bases. Germline trimming cut 2 bases from V and 3 bases from J; bases unmatched to any gene: 7. CDR3 length equals 16 residues. Germline V gene sequence: CDR1 SGHRS, CDR2 YFSETQ. CDR3 region: CASSLVSGTSEETQYF. CDR3 DNA sequence: TGCGCCAGCAGCTTAGTATCCGGGACTAGCGAAGAGACCCAGTACTTC.

This chain uses TRBV28 with TRBJ1-2, with TRBD1 matching over 7 bases. The junction had 1 base not matched to a gene; V was cut back by 4 bases and J by 2 bases. CDR3 length: 13 amino acids. CDR1 is MDHEN, CDR2 SYDVKM, per germline. The CDR3 sequence is CASSSGQNYGYTF. The CDR3, as DNA: TGTGCCAGCAGTTCGGGACAGAACTATGGCTACACCTTC.

The chain carries TRBV14 and TRBJ1-1, with 9 positions matching TRBD1. J lost 1 base, V lost 0 bases, and 9 bases had no gene match. The CDR3 covers 18 residues. The germline V gene encodes CDR1 SGHDN and CDR2 FVKESK. The CDR3 region is CASSQDRHRGRWNTEAFF. CDR3 nucleotides: TGTGCCAGCAGCCAAGATAGGCACAGGGGGCGTTGGAACACTGAAGCTTTCTTT.

The chain carries TRBV5-1 and TRBJ2-5; possible D gene TRBD2, 6 bases. V lost 1 base and J lost 4, with 14 bases in between. Germline V gene lookup returns CDR1 SGHRS and CDR2 YFSETQ. CDR3 size: 15 residues. CDR3 bases: TGCGCCAGCAGCTTGCGGGGGACCGATATAGAGACCCAGTACTTC. Residues: CASSLRGTDIETQYF.

The J gene is TRBJ2-4, the V gene TRBV30; D uncertain. The CDR3 runs 17 residues. The germline V gene encodes CDR1 GTSNPN and CDR2 SVGIG (reference sequence). Trimming pared 0 bases from V and 0 bases from J, leaving 15 bases between. CDR3 coding DNA: TGTGCCTGGAGTGTACACGAAACAGCCTTAGCCAAAAACATTCAGTACTTC. Translation gives CAWSVHETALAKNIQYF.

The chain joins TRBV5-1 to TRBJ1-1; D perhaps matches TRBD1 (5 bases). The CDR3 runs 13 residues. The germline V gene encodes CDR1 SGHRS and CDR2 YFSETQ. V dropped 6 bases and J dropped 2 bases, with 11 bases sitting between them. Written as DNA, the CDR3 is TGCGCCAGCAACAGGACCCCTAACACTGAAGCTTTCTTT. Amino acids: CASNRTPNTEAFF.

The V and J genes are TRBV14 and TRBJ1-4, with no clear D. The CDR3 runs 16 residues. The V and J ends lost 2 bases and 7 bases respectively, with 17 bases between them. Germline-derived CDR1 and CDR2 are SGHDN and FVKESK. As DNA, the CDR3 is TGTGCCAGCAGCCAACACCTAGGACGGGGAACTGAAAAACTGTTTTTT. As protein: CASSQHLGRGTEKLFF.

On this clone itself: One end of the junction does not line up with germline, which may come from a read error. The V call is TRBV4-3, the J call TRBJ1-2; tentatively, D is TRBD1 (5 bases). CDR1 and CDR2 from the germline V gene are LGHNA and YSLEER. This CDR3 region has 15 residues. The CDR3, as DNA: TGCGCCAGCAGCTTGCGCGGGGGGAGACTGTATGGCTACGCCTTC. Protein: CASSLRGGRLYGYAF.

CDR3 residues: CASSQGKSYEQYF. The CDR3 DNA reads as TGTGCCAGCAGCCAGGGGAAAAGCTACGAGCAGTACTTC. The chain uses TRBV6-1 and TRBJ2-7, with a weak D call TRBD1 (6 bases). V was pared by 6 bases and J by 3 bases, with 12 bases between. This CDR3 region has 13 residues. CDR1 MNHNS and CDR2 SASEGT come from the germline V gene.

The chain employs TRBV7-6 and TRBJ2-7; possible D gene TRBD2, 5 bases. CDR1 and CDR2 (germline): SGHVS, FNYEAQ. Trimming took 9 bases from V and 0 from J, leaving 12 bases between them. The CDR3 runs 13 residues. CDR3 sequence: CASTQEDSYEQYF. The CDR3 bases are TGTGCCAGTACCCAGGAGGACTCCTACGAGCAGTACTTC.